This T cell receptor beta chain was observed in a study of cytomegalovirus exposure and HLA in healthy donors. Worth noting for this clone: What it recognizes is unknown.

Points from the study as a whole: The study carried out a later analysis of TCR beta sequences. It associated under 20,000 of them with specific HLA alleles at a false discovery rate of 0.05.

The CDR3 loop spans 13 amino acids. Trimming cost V 2 bases and J 6 bases, with 7 bases left between them. Germline V gene sequence: CDR1 ENHRY, CDR2 SYGVKD. Those who donated were healthy bone marrow donors. A multiplex PCR was run with 60 Vbeta primers and 13 Jbeta primers. In the original processing: Among the unique TCR beta chains that a later analysis counted, about 84 million in all, 10 million to 13 million were shared. Repertoires were generated with immunoSEQ multiplex PCR, while TCRdb's copy carries only in-frame clones and drops some. V, J and clone size derive from that table, while D and trimming were established from the DNA sequence. The sample has over 100,000 clones, more than 65% seen once.

The sequence came from a male donor in good health and CMV-seropositive. This rearrangement joins TRBV10-3 to TRBJ1-4; D is uncertain. The sample consisted of PBMCs. CDR3 coding DNA: TGTGCCATCAGTGAGGGAGGTTATGAAAAACTGTTTTTT. Translated, it gives CAISEGGYEKLFF.